This entry describes one TCR beta chain. The sample holds one count of this clone. No cognate antigen has been identified for it. Per-base qualities were not stored, and no clone one base away is much larger. Library method: the immunoSEQ multiplex PCR assay. For the multiplex PCR, a mixture combining 60 forward primers for TCR Vbeta segments and 13 reverse primers for TCR Jbeta segments was used. A multiplex PCR assay on genomic DNA amplified the CDR3 region of rearranged TCR beta genes. The amplified TCR beta libraries were sequenced on the Illumina HiSeq System as 87-base-pair reads. Regarding the original processing steps: A later analysis counted approximately 84 million unique TCR beta chains across the approximately 700 repertoires, and around 9.9 million of these chains were shared by at least two donors. To remove PCR and sequencing errors, raw reads were error-corrected and collapsed into unique sequences using a nearest-neighbor algorithm that merged closely related sequences. CDR3 sequences were aligned to IMGT reference sequences to assign V, D and J gene segments. For a sequence to be retained, a match of at least six nucleotides was required to both a V gene segment and a J gene segment. A rearrangement counted as productive if the CDR3 had no stop codons and remained in frame with V and J, and every other rearrangement counted as non-productive. Following IMGT convention, CDR3 was defined as the stretch from the second conserved V-encoded cysteine to the conserved J-encoded phenylalanine. The earlier analysis of about 590 of the donors excluded sequences that lacked an unambiguous match to a single V gene segment. In an earlier analysis of 587 of the donors, V segments were called functional above 56.7% productive rearrangements and were called segregating when the between-donor standard deviation exceeded 5%. A statistical classification framework was developed to diagnose cytomegalovirus status using the catalog of TCR beta chain sequences. In a later analysis, TCR nucleotide sequences were compared against IMGT/GENE-DB human TR gene sequences so that V and J genes could be assigned. Using the TCRdist pipeline, a later analysis assigned CDR3 sequences along with most-parsimonious VDJ recombination scenarios. In a later analysis, each TCR beta chain was defined by its CDR3 amino acid sequence together with its V-gene family, and reads without a unique V-gene family were excluded. A later analysis removed several hundred highly shared, low-generation-probability nucleotide sequences to deal with suspected cross-contamination and a sequencing artifact. In a later analysis, a clonal expansion index was calculated for each public chain from normalized within-repertoire ranks of inferred template counts. A later analysis computed generation probabilities with a VDJ recombination model fitted to out-of-frame rearrangements, and checked the results against IGoR. A later analysis scored TCR-TCR, TCR-HLA and TCR-CMV co-occurrence with hypergeometric tests, applying a repertoire-size bias correction to TCR pairs. False discovery rates were estimated in a later analysis by permuting HLA or CMV assignments 20 times. A later analysis grouped co-occurring TCRs with DBSCAN, adding TCRdist sequence similarity when clustering within HLA-allele-positive subsets. Co-occurrence clustering excluded repertoires with fewer than 30,000 or more than 120,000 public chains, plus five with anomalous nucleotide sharing. The source is immuneACCESS, and TCRdb retained only in-frame sequences with V and J called. Part of the clones is not carried over; for the studies checked, unresolved V genes explain less than half of this, and the remainder is unexplained. From that table come the V and J calls and clone size; the DNA was used to work out D and trimming. The sample contains 180,000 or so clones, around three quarters of them found a single time. Approximately 2.2% of the sample belongs to the ten largest clones.

The cohort was made up of around 720 healthy bone marrow donors. All cohort members were sampled while nominally healthy, although unrecorded immune exposures were likely present. The donor tested CMV seropositive and was one of the 289 seropositive cohort members. A peripheral blood sample was collected from each donor, and TCR beta sequencing was performed on peripheral blood mononuclear cells. The Qiagen DNeasy Blood Extraction Kit was used to extract genomic DNA from the blood cell samples. These data come from a study of cytomegalovirus exposure and HLA in healthy donors (dated by TCRdb to 2015 to 2018). For context, the study as a whole: An earlier analysis of several hundred of the donors reported 250 to 300 Gb of sequence data and some 120 million unique TCR beta sequences from 150 million to 200 million T cells. All discovery cohort repertoires had been generated on a single sequencing platform. The later analysis used no new phenotypic data to find candidate immune exposures, relying instead on TCR beta sequences and their occurrence across donors. To predict cytomegalovirus infection status, the study brought together high-throughput TCR immunosequencing, statistical association of individual TCRs with disease status, and machine learning. Genome-wide SNP genotypes for about three fifths of the roughly 670 donors were used in a later genetic analysis, which treated that subset as a discovery cohort. In addition to the first cohort of 650 to 800 subjects, a separate validation cohort of 120 different subjects was used. Among some 400 genotyped donors of the cohort, an average of approximately 240,000 unique TCR beta nucleotide sequences were sequenced per donor, around 18% of them non-productive. A later analysis re-analyzed previously published TCR beta repertoires from 550 to 700 donors and added high-resolution HLA genotyping to study TCR occurrence patterns. Typing coverage varied by locus: roughly 629-640 donors for A, B, C, DRB1 and DQB1; approximately 500 for DQA1; over 600 for DPA1; some 470 for DPB1. HLA typing covered class I and class II loci at four-digit resolution. An earlier analysis of 587 of the donors applied high-throughput TCR beta sequencing to assess whether each TCR beta V gene segment acted as functional or pseudogenic. Using immunosequencing, the study profiled T cell repertoires from about 650 subjects and related those repertoires to cytomegalovirus serostatus. Five DR-DQ haplotypes were handled as single units for association and clustering because linkage in the cohort was strong. The aim of the study was to test whether cataloging public T cell receptors could identify signatures of past pathogen exposure. An early release covering 550 to 650 HLA-typed donors comprised about 300 gigabases of sequencing data and around 85 million unique TCR sequences. Of the 300 to 450 genotyped donors, about 84% fell in the genetic ancestry cluster associated with self-reported Caucasian donors. Alongside the repertoire data, information on donor age, sex, ethnicity and CMV serostatus was compiled.

The germline V gene provides CDR1 MDHEN and CDR2 SYDVKM. After removal of 5 bases from V and 0 bases from J, the junction retains 7 bases not matched to a gene. The CDR3, cysteine through phenylalanine, is 16 amino acids long. Solely the CDR3 DNA is kept, with 48 bases framed from the first base. General conclusions and limits of the study: For the cohort, immune exposure information was limited to CMV serostatus. A few of the identified cytomegalovirus-associated TCR beta chains were confirmed in vitro to be specific for cytomegalovirus antigens. Compared with equally common non-associated chains, HLA-associated TCR beta chains in a later analysis were more clonally expanded and had lower generation probabilities. The 87-base-pair reads could not distinguish some IMGT-functional V segments, including TRBV6-2 and TRBV6-3, so those segments were excluded. The sequencing pipeline was judged likely to have produced a cluster of highly shared sequence variants as a technical artifact. A later analysis found that most CMV-associated TCR beta chains appeared HLA-restricted, with HLA associations seemingly driven largely by CMV exposure. Linkage disequilibrium might explain the correlated functional status among segregating V segments, but an unknown experimental factor could not be ruled out. The authors suggested that the approach could potentially be extended to other disease states and immunological phenotypes. A further reported finding was that TCR beta sequences accurately predicted the HLA-A and HLA-B alleles for most subjects in the first cohort. A total of roughly 160 TCR beta chains were listed by the study as associated with cytomegalovirus. Because HLA typing was unavailable for some donors at each locus, only the typed subset was used in association tests. In both the original and validation cohorts, the classifier was reported to diagnose cytomegalovirus status with high specificity and sensitivity. When HLA alleles, especially DR and DQ, strongly co-occurred, TCR associations were difficult to assign to individual alleles. In a later genetic analysis, a missense DCLRE1C variant was associated with V-gene and J-gene trimming of TCR beta chains, and the association was replicated in an independent cohort. The cohort was sequenced for TCR beta chains only, and without alpha or paired-chain data the features that could be detected were limited. Because counts were too low, 15 to 20 rarely observed V segments, including chromosome 9 orphons, were excluded from the earlier analysis of some 590 of the donors. In a later analysis, the rate of TCR association differed among HLA loci, with DRB1 alleles having the most associated TCRs and HLA-C alleles having the fewest. Sequencing depth was assumed to be roughly uniform across donors in the presence/absence analyses, though that assumption may not hold. Several of the top co-occurrence clusters appeared to be linked to parvovirus B19, influenza, CMV and Epstein-Barr virus, according to a later analysis. Broadly in line with IMGT annotations, most TCR beta V segments showed up in productive rearrangements about 90% or about 30% of the time in an earlier analysis of 450 to 750 of the donors. Specific HLA alleles were associated with 16,951 TCR beta sequences at a false discovery rate of 0.05 in a later analysis. According to a later genetic analysis, donors in an Asian-associated ancestry cluster had fewer N-insertions in productive TCRs than the approximately 610-donor mean. Across donors, most TCR sequences were observed very rarely, whereas some public TCRs were present in many individuals.

The clonotype originates from a woman aged 25 to 45 in good health and CMV-seropositive. The rearranged chain carries TRBV28 and TRBJ2-7; 10 nucleotides in the junction match TRBD1. Sequencing used PBMCs. The sequenced DNA: TGTGCCAGCAGTGTGGGGACAGGGGCGATCTCCTACGAGCAGTACTTC. Its product reads: CASSVGTGAISYEQYF.